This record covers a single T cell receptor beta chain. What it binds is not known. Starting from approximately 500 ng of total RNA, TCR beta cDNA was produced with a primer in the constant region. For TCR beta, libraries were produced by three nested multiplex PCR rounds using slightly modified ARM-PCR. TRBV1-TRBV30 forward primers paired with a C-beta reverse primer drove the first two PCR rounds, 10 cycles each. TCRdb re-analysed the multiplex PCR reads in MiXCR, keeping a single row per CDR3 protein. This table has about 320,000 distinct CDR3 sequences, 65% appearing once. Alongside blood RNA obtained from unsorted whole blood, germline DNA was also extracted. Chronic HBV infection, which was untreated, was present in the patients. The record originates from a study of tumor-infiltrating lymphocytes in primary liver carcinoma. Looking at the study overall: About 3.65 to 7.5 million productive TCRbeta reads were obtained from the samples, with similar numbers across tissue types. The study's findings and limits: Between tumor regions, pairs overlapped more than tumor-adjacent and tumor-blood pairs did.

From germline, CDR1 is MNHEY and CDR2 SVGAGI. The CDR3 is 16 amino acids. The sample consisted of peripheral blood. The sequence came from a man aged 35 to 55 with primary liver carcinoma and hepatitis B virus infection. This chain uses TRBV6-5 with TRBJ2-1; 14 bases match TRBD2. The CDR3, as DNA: TGTGGCAGTAGTTACACAATATCCGGGACTAGCGGGAGGCAGTTCTTC. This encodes CGSSYTISGTSGRQFF.